The 5 T cell receptor beta chains below were found in one sample sequenced in a study of Graves' ophthalmopathy and Graves' hyperthyroidism. RNA transcripts were the template, and TCR beta CDR3 regions were amplified from them. HTBI-primed RT-PCR formed the first round, and a multiplex PCR formed the second. A single record per CDR3 protein comes from TCRdb applying MiXCR to the multiplex PCR reads. The sample lists 1 million to 1.3 million distinct CDR3 sequences, 36% occurring once. The sequenced material came from peripheral blood or thyroid tissue (not recorded which). Receptors were obtained from an adult man with Graves' hyperthyroidism.

This clonotype was found a few times. The chain combines TRBV28 with TRBJ1-1; 12 positions agree with TRBD1. The CDR3 is 16 residues long. Germline V gene data show CDR1 as MDHEN and CDR2 as SYDVKM. V shed 6 bases, J shed 0 bases, and the junction held 5 bases outside the gene matches. The CDR3 region is CASRNRDRGLNTEAFF. In DNA, the CDR3 is TGTGCCAGCAGGAACCGGGACAGGGGGCTGAACACTGAAGCTTTCTTT.

The chain is built from TRBV19 and TRBJ1-6; perhaps TRBD1 as D (6 bases). Deletions cut 3 bases from V and 9 bases from J, with 12 bases between. The CDR3 runs 14 residues. Germline V gene lookup returns CDR1 LNHDA and CDR2 SQIVND (reference sequence). CDR3 protein: CASSIGGASSPLHF. The CDR3 nucleotides are TGTGCCAGTAGTATTGGGGGCGCAAGTTCACCCCTCCACTTT.

This clonotype was seen repeatedly, ten times or more. The chain's CDR3 is CASSPGWAGANVLTF. CDR3 bases: TGTGCCAGCAGTCCAGGGTGGGCTGGGGCCAACGTCCTGACTTTC. The chain has TRBV2 and TRBJ2-6, with D possibly being TRBD1 (5 bases). The CDR3 has 15 residues. Trimming stripped 5 bases from V and 2 bases from J, with 10 bases between. Germline V gene lookup returns CDR1 SNHLY and CDR2 FYNNEI.

This chain joins TRBV29-1 and TRBJ2-2, with D possibly being TRBD1 or TRBD2 (5 bases each). The CDR3 has 11 residues. Germline CDR1 SQVTM, CDR2 ANQGSEA. The V end lost 6 bases, the J end lost 6 bases, and 8 bases lay between the germline ends. CDR3 in amino acids: CSVWGSGELFF. The CDR3 bases are TGCAGCGTATGGGGGTCCGGGGAGCTGTTTTTT.

CDR3 DNA: TGTGCCATCAGCGATATCTTGACAGGGGGGGGCACTGAAGCTTTCTTT. Encoded protein: CAISDILTGGGTEAFF. The J gene is TRBJ1-1, the V gene TRBV10-3; 9 bases map to TRBD1. The length of the CDR3 is 16 residues. V trimming: 6 bases; J trimming: 4 bases; junction bases outside the gene matches: 12. Germline values: CDR1 ENHRY, CDR2 SYGVKD.